The sequence of this T cell receptor (beta chain) was determined in a study of Graves' ophthalmopathy and Graves' hyperthyroidism. CDR3 length equals 12 residues. V was cut by 4 bases and J by 8 bases, with 11 bases left in between. Germline V gene lookup returns CDR1 SEHNR and CDR2 FQNEAQ (reference sequence). In this sample, this clonotype turned up a few times. The stable label applied to hyperthyroidism with no ophthalmopathy within 18 months of follow-up. Exclusion applied to patients with other autoimmune diseases, uncontrolled infections, pregnancy or lactation. Amplification targeted the TCR beta CDR3 regions, with RNA transcripts as the source material. The authors performed first-round RT-PCR with HTBI primers and then a second-round multiplex PCR. TCRdb fed the multiplex PCR reads into MiXCR, producing one record per CDR3 protein. The table has about 380,000 distinct CDR3 sequences, about 16% seen once.

The material sequenced was peripheral blood. The gene calls are TRBV7-9 and TRBJ1-2; D is undetermined. The receptor was derived from a woman younger than 30 with stable Graves' hyperthyroidism. The CDR3 DNA reads as TGTGCCAGCAGCTCGGCCCTAAGAGGCTACACCTTC. Residues: CASSSALRGYTF. The full variable domain, rest sourced from reference TRBV7-9 and TRBJ1-2, is DTGVSQNPRHKITKRGQNVTFRCDPISEHNRLYWYRQTLGQGPEFLTYFQNEAQLEKSRLLSDRFSAERPKGSFSTLEIQRTEQGDSAMYLCASSSALRGYTFGSGTRLTVV.